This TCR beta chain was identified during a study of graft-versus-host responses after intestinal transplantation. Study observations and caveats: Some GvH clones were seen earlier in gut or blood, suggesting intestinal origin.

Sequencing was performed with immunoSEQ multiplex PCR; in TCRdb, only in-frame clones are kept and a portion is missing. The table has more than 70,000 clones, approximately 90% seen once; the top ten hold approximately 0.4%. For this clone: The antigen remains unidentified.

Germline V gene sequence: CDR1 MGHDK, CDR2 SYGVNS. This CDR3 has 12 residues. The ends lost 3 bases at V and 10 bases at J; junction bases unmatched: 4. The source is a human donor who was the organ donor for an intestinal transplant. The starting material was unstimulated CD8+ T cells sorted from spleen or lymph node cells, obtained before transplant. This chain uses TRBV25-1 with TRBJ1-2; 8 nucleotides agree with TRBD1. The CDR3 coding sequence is TGTGCCAGCAGTGATGGACAGGGCCACTACACCTTC. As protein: CASSDGQGHYTF.